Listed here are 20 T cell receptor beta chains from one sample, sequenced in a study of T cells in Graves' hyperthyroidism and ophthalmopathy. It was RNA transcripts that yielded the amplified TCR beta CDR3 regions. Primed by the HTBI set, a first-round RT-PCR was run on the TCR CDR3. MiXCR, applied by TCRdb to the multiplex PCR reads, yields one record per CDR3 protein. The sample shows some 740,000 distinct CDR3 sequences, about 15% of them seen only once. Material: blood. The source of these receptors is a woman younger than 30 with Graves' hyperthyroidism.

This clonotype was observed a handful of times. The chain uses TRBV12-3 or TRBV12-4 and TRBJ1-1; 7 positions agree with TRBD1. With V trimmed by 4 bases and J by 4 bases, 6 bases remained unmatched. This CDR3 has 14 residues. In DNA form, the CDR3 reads TGTGCCAGCAGTTGGGACAGCGTGGTCACTGAAGCTTTCTTT. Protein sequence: CASSWDSVVTEAFF.

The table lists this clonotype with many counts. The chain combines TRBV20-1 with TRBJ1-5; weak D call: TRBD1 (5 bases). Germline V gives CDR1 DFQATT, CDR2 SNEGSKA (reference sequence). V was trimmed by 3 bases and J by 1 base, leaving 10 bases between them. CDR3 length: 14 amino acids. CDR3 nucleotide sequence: TGCAGTGCTAGCGGGACCTGGAGCAATCAGCCCCAGCATTTT. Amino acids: CSASGTWSNQPQHF.

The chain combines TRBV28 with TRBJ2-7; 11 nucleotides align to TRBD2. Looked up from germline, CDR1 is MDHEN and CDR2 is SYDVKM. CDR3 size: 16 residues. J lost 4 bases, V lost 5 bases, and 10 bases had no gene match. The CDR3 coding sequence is TGTGCCAGCAGTACAACTAGCGGGAGCGGTAATTACGAGCAGTACTTC. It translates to CASSTTSGSGNYEQYF.

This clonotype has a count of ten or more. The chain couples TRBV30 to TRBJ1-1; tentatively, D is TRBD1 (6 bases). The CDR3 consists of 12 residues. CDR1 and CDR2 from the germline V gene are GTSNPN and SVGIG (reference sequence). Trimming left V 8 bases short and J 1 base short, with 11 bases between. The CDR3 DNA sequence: TGTGCCGGACGGACAGCGAACACTGAAGCTTTCTTT. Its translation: CAGRTANTEAFF.

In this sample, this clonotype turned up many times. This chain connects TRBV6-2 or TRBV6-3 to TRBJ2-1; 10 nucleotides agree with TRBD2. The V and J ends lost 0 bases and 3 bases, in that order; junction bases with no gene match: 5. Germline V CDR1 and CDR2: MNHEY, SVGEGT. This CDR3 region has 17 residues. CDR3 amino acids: CASSYSSLAGVYNEQFF. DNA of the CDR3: TGTGCCAGCAGTTACTCGAGCCTAGCGGGAGTCTACAATGAGCAGTTCTTC.

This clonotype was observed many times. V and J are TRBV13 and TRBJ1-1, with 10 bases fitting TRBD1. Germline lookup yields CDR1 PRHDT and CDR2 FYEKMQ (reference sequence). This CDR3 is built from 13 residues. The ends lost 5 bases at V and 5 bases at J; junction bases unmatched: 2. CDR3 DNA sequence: TGTGCCAGCAGCCGGGACAGGGGAACTGAAGCTTTCTTT. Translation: CASSRDRGTEAFF.

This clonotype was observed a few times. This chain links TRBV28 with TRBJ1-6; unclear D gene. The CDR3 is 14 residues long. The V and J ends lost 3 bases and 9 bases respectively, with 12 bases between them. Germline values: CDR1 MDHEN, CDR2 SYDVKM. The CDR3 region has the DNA TGTGCCAGCAGTTTGAATCCCGTCCCTTCACCCCTCCACTTT. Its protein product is CASSLNPVPSPLHF.

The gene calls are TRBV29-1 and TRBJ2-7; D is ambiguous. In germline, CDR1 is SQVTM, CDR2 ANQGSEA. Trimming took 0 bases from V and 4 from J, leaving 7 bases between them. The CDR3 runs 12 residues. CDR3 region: CSVEEGSYEQYF. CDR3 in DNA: TGCAGCGTTGAAGAAGGTTCGTACGAGCAGTACTTC.

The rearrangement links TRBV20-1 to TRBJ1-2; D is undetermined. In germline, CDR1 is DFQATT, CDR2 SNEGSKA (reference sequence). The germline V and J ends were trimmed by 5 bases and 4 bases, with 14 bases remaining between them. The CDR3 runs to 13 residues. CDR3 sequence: CSAPSGSSYGYTF. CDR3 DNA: TGCAGTGCTCCCTCAGGTTCTAGCTATGGCTACACCTTC.

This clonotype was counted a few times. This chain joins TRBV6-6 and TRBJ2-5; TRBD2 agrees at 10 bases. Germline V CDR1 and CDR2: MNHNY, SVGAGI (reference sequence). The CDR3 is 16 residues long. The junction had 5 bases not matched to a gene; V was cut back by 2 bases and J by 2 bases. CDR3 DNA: TGTGCCAGCAGTTACGGCCTACTAGCGGGACAAGAGACCCAGTACTTC. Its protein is CASSYGLLAGQETQYF.

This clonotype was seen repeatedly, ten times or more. The CDR3 region is CASSFGAGVPYEQYF. In nucleotides, the CDR3 is TGTGCCAGCAGTTTTGGGGCGGGAGTCCCCTACGAGCAGTACTTC. The gene calls are TRBV27 and TRBJ2-7; 7 bases are a match to TRBD2. The CDR3 runs to 15 residues. Germline V gene sequence: CDR1 MNHEY, CDR2 SMNVEV (reference sequence). The V and J ends lost 3 bases and 2 bases, in that order; junction bases with no gene match: 7.

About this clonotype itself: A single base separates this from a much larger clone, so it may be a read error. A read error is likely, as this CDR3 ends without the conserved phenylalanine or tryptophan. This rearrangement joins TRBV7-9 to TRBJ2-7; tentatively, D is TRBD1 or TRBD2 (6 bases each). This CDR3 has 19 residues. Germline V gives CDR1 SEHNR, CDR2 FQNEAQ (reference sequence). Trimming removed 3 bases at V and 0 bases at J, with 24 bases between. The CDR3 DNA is TGTGCCAGCAGCTTCCCAGGGGCGAGCCTAGCGTTAAGCTCCTACGAGCAGTACCTC. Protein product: CASSFPGASLALSSYEQYL.

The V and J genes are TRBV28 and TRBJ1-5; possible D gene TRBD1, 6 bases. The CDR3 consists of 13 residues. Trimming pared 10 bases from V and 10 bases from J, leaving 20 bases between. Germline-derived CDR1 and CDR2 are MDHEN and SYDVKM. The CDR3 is CATCSGAISPQHF. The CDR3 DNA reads TGTGCCACCTGTTCAGGGGCGATCAGCCCCCAGCATTTT.

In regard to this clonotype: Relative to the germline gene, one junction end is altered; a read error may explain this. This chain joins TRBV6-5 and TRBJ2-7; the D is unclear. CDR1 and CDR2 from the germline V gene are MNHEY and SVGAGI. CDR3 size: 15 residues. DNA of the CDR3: TGTGCCAGCAGTTACTCGCGTCCAGGCAGCTACGGGCAGTACTTC. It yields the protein CASSYSRPGSYGQYF.

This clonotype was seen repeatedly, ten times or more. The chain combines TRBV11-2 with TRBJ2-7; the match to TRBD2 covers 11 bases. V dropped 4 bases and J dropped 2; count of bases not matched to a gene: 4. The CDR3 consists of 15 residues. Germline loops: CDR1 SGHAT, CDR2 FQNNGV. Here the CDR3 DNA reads TGTGCCAGCAGCTCCGGACTAGCGGGTACCTACGAGCAGTACTTC. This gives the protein CASSSGLAGTYEQYF.

DNA of the CDR3: TGTGCCAGCAGTTTTCTAGGGGGGAACACCGGGGAGCTGTTTTTT. Its translation is CASSFLGGNTGELFF. The rearrangement joins TRBV27 to TRBJ2-2; the D gene is possibly TRBD1 (6 bases). V lost 3 bases and J lost 1, with 9 bases in between. Germline V lookup: CDR1 MNHEY, CDR2 SMNVEV (reference sequence). The CDR3 runs 15 residues.

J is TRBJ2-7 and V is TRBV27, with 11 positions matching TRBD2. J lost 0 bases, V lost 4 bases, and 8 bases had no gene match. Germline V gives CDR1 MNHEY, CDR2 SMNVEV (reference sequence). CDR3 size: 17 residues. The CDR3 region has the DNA TGTGCCAGCAGTTACGTCGGGACTAGCGGACCCTCCTACGAGCAGTACTTC. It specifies CASSYVGTSGPSYEQYF.

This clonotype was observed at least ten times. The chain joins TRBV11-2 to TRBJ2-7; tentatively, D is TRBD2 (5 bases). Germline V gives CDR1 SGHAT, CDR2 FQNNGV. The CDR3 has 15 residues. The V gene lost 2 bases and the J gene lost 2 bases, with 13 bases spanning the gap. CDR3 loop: CASSLRDYRTYEQYF. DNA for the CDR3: TGTGCCAGCAGCTTAAGAGACTACCGAACCTACGAGCAGTACTTC. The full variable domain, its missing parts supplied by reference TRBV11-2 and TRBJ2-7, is EAGVAQSPRYKIIEKRQSVAFWCNPISGHATLYWYQQILGQGPKLLIQFQNNGVVDDSQLPKDRFSAERLKGVDSTLKIQPAKLEDSAVYLCASSLRDYRTYEQYFGPGTRLTVT.

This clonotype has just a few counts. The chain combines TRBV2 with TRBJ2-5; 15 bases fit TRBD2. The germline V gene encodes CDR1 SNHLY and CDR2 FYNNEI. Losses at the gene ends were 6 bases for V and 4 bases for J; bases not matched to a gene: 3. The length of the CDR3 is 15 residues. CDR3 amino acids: CASSGTSGRSETQYF. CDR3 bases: TGTGCCAGCAGCGGGACTAGCGGGAGGTCAGAGACCCAGTACTTC.

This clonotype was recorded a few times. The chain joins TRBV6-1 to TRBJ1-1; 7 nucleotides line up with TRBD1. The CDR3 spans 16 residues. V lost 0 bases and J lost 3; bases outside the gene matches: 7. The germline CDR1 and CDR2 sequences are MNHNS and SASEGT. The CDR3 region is CASSEAPGGHHTEAFF. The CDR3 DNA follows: TGTGCCAGCAGTGAAGCGCCAGGGGGGCACCACACTGAAGCTTTCTTT.